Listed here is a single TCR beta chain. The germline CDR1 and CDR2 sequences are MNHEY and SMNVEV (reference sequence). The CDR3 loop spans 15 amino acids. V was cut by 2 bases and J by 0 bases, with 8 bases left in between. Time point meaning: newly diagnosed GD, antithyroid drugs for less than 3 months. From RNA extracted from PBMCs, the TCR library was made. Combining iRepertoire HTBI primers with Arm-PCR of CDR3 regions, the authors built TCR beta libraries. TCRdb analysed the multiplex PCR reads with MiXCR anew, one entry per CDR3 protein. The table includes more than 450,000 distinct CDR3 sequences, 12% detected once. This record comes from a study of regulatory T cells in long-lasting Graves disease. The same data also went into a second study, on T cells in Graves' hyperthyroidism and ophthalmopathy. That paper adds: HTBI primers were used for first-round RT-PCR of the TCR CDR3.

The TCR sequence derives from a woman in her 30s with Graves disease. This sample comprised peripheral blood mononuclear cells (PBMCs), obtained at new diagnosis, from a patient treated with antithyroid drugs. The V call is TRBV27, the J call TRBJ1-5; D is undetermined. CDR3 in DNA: TGTGCCAGCAGTTTAAATTTCTTTAGCAATCAGCCCCAGCATTTT. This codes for CASSLNFFSNQPQHF.